This is a list of T cell receptor beta chains from one sample in a study of blood T cell repertoires in COVID-19. Measured with immunoSEQ multiplex PCR; TCRdb has only the in-frame clones, and not every one. The sample consists of roughly 340,000 clones, more than 75% of them appearing once. Sequencing was carried out using peripheral blood. The receptors stem from a woman under 30 who had recovered from COVID-19. The CDR3 runs from the conserved cysteine through the conserved F or W. D genes are given only for firm matches. Clone size, where shown, is once, few, many, or a class for clones that have expanded.

TRBV7-6,NA,NA,TRBJ2-3,TGTGCCAGCAGCCTGAGAGCGAGCACAGATACGCAGTATTTT,CASSLRASTDTQYF
TRBV19,once,NA,TRBJ1-3,TGTGCCAGTAGTGCTCAAGAGGATCACTCTGGAAACACCATATATTTT,CASSAQEDHSGNTIYF
TRBV28,NA,TRBD1,TRBJ1-6,TGTGCCAGCAGGCGGGACAGGACCAATTCACCCCTCCACTTT,CASRRDRTNSPLHF
TRBV11-3,NA,NA,TRBJ2-3,TGTGCCAGCAGACATGGGAGAGACACAGATACGCAGTATTTT,CASRHGRDTDTQYF
TRBV29-1,NA,TRBD1,TRBJ1-2,TGCAGCGTGCGTCAGGGGGTTAGTGGCTACACCTTC,CSVRQGVSGYTF
TRBV18,NA,TRBD2,TRBJ2-2,TGTGCCAGCTCACTTTTCAGTTCGACTAGCGGGGCGAACACCGGGGAGCTGTTTTTT,CASSLFSSTSGANTGELFF
TRBV11-2,NA,NA,TRBJ2-1,TGTGCCAGCAGCTCGCTAGTTTACTCCTACAATGAGCAGTTCTTC,CASSSLVYSYNEQFF
TRBV6-2/TRBV6-3,few,TRBD2,TRBJ2-3,TGTGCCAGCAGTTACGAGGTAGCGGGAGAACGAGATACGCAGTATTTT,CASSYEVAGERDTQYF
TRBV19,NA,NA,TRBJ1-2,TGTGCCAGTAGGTTCCCTGGCGGAATTAACTATGGCTACACCTTC,CASRFPGGINYGYTF
TRBV11-2,NA,NA,TRBJ1-3,TGTGCCAGCAGCTTGGCCCGGGTGACGGATGGAAACACCATATATTTT,CASSLARVTDGNTIYF
TRBV19,NA,TRBD2,TRBJ2-1,TGTGCCAGTCTACCTAGCGGGAGGGTCTCCTACAATGAGCAGTTCTTC,CASLPSGRVSYNEQFF
TRBV7-2,NA,TRBD2,TRBJ2-1,TGTGCCAGCAGCTCCGCTGGGACTAGCGTCCGTCCAAATTACAATGAGCAGTTCTTC,CASSSAGTSVRPNYNEQFF
TRBV7-8,NA,NA,TRBJ2-3,TGTGCCAGCAGCTTAGTTGCAGGGGGGAAAACAGATACGCAGTATTTT,CASSLVAGGKTDTQYF
TRBV11-3,once,NA,TRBJ2-4,TGTGCCAGCAGCTTAGTATGGTCGGACTCCCCGAAAAACATTCAGTACTTC,CASSLVWSDSPKNIQYF
TRBV29-1,NA,NA,TRBJ1-1,TGCAGCGTTGAAAGCTTTCCGGGGGGACGCACTGAAGCTTTCTTT,CSVESFPGGRTEAFF
TRBV5-1,NA,NA,TRBJ1-6,TGCGCCAGCGTCGGCGGGGATAATTCACCCCTCCACTTT,CASVGGDNSPLHF
TRBV3-1/TRBV3-2,NA,NA,TRBJ1-4,TGTGCCAGCAGCCAAGGACCCGGGTGGGATGAAAAACTGTTTTTT,CASSQGPGWDEKLFF
TRBV29-1,NA,TRBD2,TRBJ2-1,TGCAGCGTGGGTAGCGGGAGTAGGAATGAGCAGTTCTTC,CSVGSGSRNEQFF
TRBV29-1,NA,TRBD2,TRBJ2-5,TGCAGCGTACCGACTAGCGGGATCCGGGAGACCCAGTACTTC,CSVPTSGIRETQYF
TRBV30,NA,NA,TRBJ2-3,TGTGCCTGGAGTCGGACAGATACGCAGTATTTT,CAWSRTDTQYF
TRBV4-2,NA,NA,TRBJ2-5,TGTGCCAGCAGCCAAGGTTACAGCAAAGAGACCCAGTACTTC,CASSQGYSKETQYF
TRBV15,NA,TRBD1,TRBJ2-3,TGTGCCACCAGCAGAGACAACGCCGGGACAGGGAGCACAGATACGCAGTATTTT,CATSRDNAGTGSTDTQYF
TRBV2,NA,NA,TRBJ1-2,TGTGCCAGCAGTGAAAGAACAGGGCTTGGCTACACCTTC,CASSERTGLGYTF
TRBV4-1,NA,TRBD1,TRBJ1-1,TGCGCCAGCAGCCGCGTACAGGGGGCTCTGAACACTGAAGCTTTCTTT,CASSRVQGALNTEAFF
TRBV6-2/TRBV6-3,NA,NA,TRBJ1-1,TGTGCCAGCAGTTACCCGACGACAGGCTGGAACACTGAAGCTTTCTTT,CASSYPTTGWNTEAFF
TRBV19,NA,NA,TRBJ2-5,TGTGCCAGTAGTATGGGGCAGGGGCAAGAGACCCAGTACTTC,CASSMGQGQETQYF
TRBV11-2,NA,TRBD1,TRBJ1-1,TGTGCCAGCAGCTCCAGGACAGGAGGAACTGAAGCTTTCTTT,CASSSRTGGTEAFF
TRBV3-1/TRBV3-2,NA,TRBD1,TRBJ1-4,TGTGCCAGCAGCCAAGGACAGGGCCCTGAAAAACTGTTTTTT,CASSQGQGPEKLFF
TRBV19,NA,TRBD1,TRBJ1-1,TGTGCCAGTAGTCCTACTCGACAGGGGATCACTGAAGCTTTCTTT,CASSPTRQGITEAFF
TRBV4-3,NA,NA,TRBJ1-2,TGCGCCAGCAGCCACGACAGCCGATATGGCTACACCTTC,CASSHDSRYGYTF
TRBV5-1,NA,TRBD1,TRBJ2-2,TGCGCCAGCAGCCCGGGACAGGGTCTAATGGCCGGGGAGCTGTTTTTT,CASSPGQGLMAGELFF
TRBV10-1,NA,TRBD2,TRBJ2-3,TGCGCCAGCAGTGGACTAGCGGGAGATCCCACAGATACGCAGTATTTT,CASSGLAGDPTDTQYF
TRBV12-5,NA,TRBD1,TRBJ2-1,TGTGCTAGTGGCACCCAAGGGACAGGCATCTACAATGAGCAGTTCTTC,CASGTQGTGIYNEQFF
TRBV6-5,NA,TRBD1,TRBJ1-3,TGTGCCAGCAGGCCGCAGGGGGCGGGCGGAAACACCATATATTTT,CASRPQGAGGNTIYF
TRBV7-9,NA,TRBD2,TRBJ2-3,TGTGCCAGCAGCACTAGCGGGAGGGCCATCAGCACAGATACGCAGTATTTT,CASSTSGRAISTDTQYF
TRBV6-1,NA,NA,TRBJ2-3,TGTGCCAGCAGTGAAAGAGTCTCGCCCACAGATACGCAGTATTTT,CASSERVSPTDTQYF
TRBV6-2/TRBV6-3,NA,NA,TRBJ1-5,TGTGCCAGCAGTTACACTCTGGGACACGGGGGCAATCAGCCCCAGCATTTT,CASSYTLGHGGNQPQHF
TRBV5-1,NA,NA,TRBJ2-2,TGCGCCAGCAGCTTGGAGGGGGTTGGTGGAATACTCACCGGGGAGCTGTTTTTT,CASSLEGVGGILTGELFF
TRBV5-1,NA,NA,TRBJ1-1,TGCGCCAGCAGGGGGGCCACTGAAGCTTTCTTT,CASRGATEAFF
TRBV6-2/TRBV6-3,NA,NA,TRBJ2-3,TGTGCCAGCAGTTACTTGGCAGTTTGGGATACGCAGTATTTT,CASSYLAVWDTQYF
TRBV11-3,NA,TRBD1,TRBJ1-2,TGTGCCAGCAGCCTAGGACAGGGATATGGCTACACCTTC,CASSLGQGYGYTF
TRBV7-7,NA,NA,TRBJ2-3,TGTGCCAGCAGCTCGGGCGGGGACCAACCATCTGATCGCACAGATACGCAGTATTTT,CASSSGGDQPSDRTDTQYF